Shown below are 21 T cell receptor beta chains from a single sample sequenced in a study of T-cell reconstitution after alpha-beta-depleted transplantation in children. The library targeted TCRbeta and was prepared with unique molecular identifiers. TCRdb reprocessed the PCR reads with MiXCR, giving one entry per CDR3 protein. The sample shows approximately 400,000 distinct CDR3 sequences, roughly a tenth of them seen only once. Sample: PBMCs from the stem cell graft donor, taken from the stem cell graft. These receptors originate from a human donor who donated a stem cell graft to a child with acute myeloid leukemia.

This clonotype was observed many times. The chain links TRBV7-6 to TRBJ1-1, with D maybe TRBD1 (5 bases). V lost 1 base and J lost 1, with 10 bases in between. The V gene's germline CDR1 is SGHVS and CDR2 FNYEAQ. The CDR3 consists of 15 residues. The CDR3 here is CASSLVSGGNTEAFF. For the CDR3, the DNA is TGTGCCAGCAGCTTAGTGTCTGGGGGGAACACTGAAGCTTTCTTT.

In this sample, this clonotype turned up many times. The chain carries TRBV7-2 and TRBJ2-3, with D perhaps TRBD2 (6 bases). CDR1 is SGHTA, CDR2 FQGNSA, per germline. This CDR3 has 15 residues. The V gene lost 3 bases and the J gene lost 2 bases, with 12 bases spanning the gap. The chain's CDR3 is CASSFGGANTDTQYF. The CDR3 bases are TGTGCCAGCAGCTTTGGCGGGGCGAACACAGATACGCAGTATTTT.

The chain combines TRBV20-1 with TRBJ1-2; D remains unclear. Germline-derived CDR1 and CDR2 are DFQATT and SNEGSKA (reference sequence). V shed 3 bases and J shed 3 bases, with 11 bases lying between them. The CDR3 consists of 13 residues. CDR3 sequence (DNA): TGCAGTGCTAGTCTCACCCGGGACTATGGCTACACCTTC. Translating gives CSASLTRDYGYTF.

Only a few counts were recorded for this clonotype. The V gene is TRBV20-1, the J gene TRBJ2-3; 8 nucleotides align to TRBD2. The V gene's germline CDR1 is DFQATT and CDR2 SNEGSKA (reference sequence). The CDR3 is 15 residues long. Trimming took 3 bases from V and 1 from J; bases not matched to a gene: 6. The CDR3 nucleotides are TGCAGTGCTAGCCCGGGGGGGTCTGGCACAGATACGCAGTATTTT. Its translation is CSASPGGSGTDTQYF.

This clonotype was recorded a few times. The chain couples TRBV5-6 to TRBJ1-5, with TRBD1 as a possible D gene (6 bases). Germline CDR1 is SGHDT and CDR2 is YYEEEE. The CDR3 spans 16 residues. V lost 4 bases to trimming and J lost 0 bases, with 14 bases between them. CDR3 amino acids: CASSRRGLYSNQPQHF. For the CDR3, the DNA is TGTGCCAGCAGCCGGAGGGGGTTATATAGCAATCAGCCCCAGCATTTT.

This clonotype came up many times. This chain joins TRBV11-2 and TRBJ2-3, with TRBD2 matching 13 bases. The CDR3 totals 19 residues. Trimming removed 4 bases from V and 1 base from J; junction bases left unmatched: 11. Germline CDR1 is SGHAT and CDR2 is FQNNGV. The CDR3 region is CASSSKVTSGRYRTDTQYF. Here the CDR3 DNA reads TGTGCCAGCAGCTCCAAAGTGACTAGCGGGAGGTATCGCACAGATACGCAGTATTTT.

Here the CDR3 DNA reads TGCAGTGCTCTGTTTGCGGGGCCTGGCTTGGATACGCAGTATTTT. Protein: CSALFAGPGLDTQYF. The V gene is TRBV20-1, the J gene TRBJ2-3; weak D call: TRBD2 (6 bases). The CDR3 sequence is 15 residues long. Germline V gene data show CDR1 as DFQATT and CDR2 as SNEGSKA (reference sequence). The V end was cut by 5 bases, the J end by 6 bases, with 21 bases between.

The chain carries TRBV3-1 and TRBJ2-7; D remains ambiguous. This CDR3 has 13 amino acids. The germline V gene has CDR1 LGHDT and CDR2 YNNKEL (reference sequence). V was shortened by 4 bases and J by 4 bases, with 11 bases between the two germline ends. The CDR3 nucleotides are TGTGCCAGCAGCCCCGAGAGAGCATACGAGCAGTACTTC. It specifies CASSPERAYEQYF.

This clonotype was detected a few times. This chain links TRBV20-1 with TRBJ2-5, with a possible D match to TRBD1 (6 bases). Germline CDR1 reads DFQATT; CDR2 reads SNEGSKA (reference sequence). This CDR3 contains 14 residues. Trimming shortened V by 3 bases and J by 4 bases, and 15 bases separated the two germline ends. The CDR3 DNA reads TGCAGTGCTAGGGACAGAACGTCGGGAGAGACCCAGTACTTC. This translates into CSARDRTSGETQYF.

CDR3 in amino acids: CASRSQTTNEKLFF. CDR3 nucleotide sequence: TGTGCCAGCAGATCTCAGACAACTAATGAAAAACTGTTTTTT. The rearrangement joins TRBV7-9 to TRBJ1-4; D remains unclear. The CDR3 length is 14 residues. Germline values: CDR1 SEHNR, CDR2 FQNEAQ (reference sequence). V was pared by 6 bases and J by 0 bases, with 8 bases between. The whole variable domain, remainder taken from reference TRBV7-9 and TRBJ1-4, is DTGVSQNPRHKITKRGQNVTFRCDPISEHNRLYWYRQTLGQGPEFLTYFQNEAQLEKSRLLSDRFSAERPKGSFSTLEIQRTEQGDSAMYLCASRSQTTNEKLFFGSGTQLSVL.

This clonotype has more than one count but fewer than ten. This chain connects TRBV7-6 to TRBJ2-1; 16 bases are shared with TRBD2. This CDR3 spans 19 amino acids. Germline V gene lookup returns CDR1 SGHVS and CDR2 FNYEAQ. The J segment lost 0 bases and the V segment lost 6 bases, leaving 8 bases of the junction unmatched. The CDR3, as DNA: TGTGCCAGCAGTCCGGGACTAGCGGGAGGGGCGAGCTCCTACAATGAGCAGTTCTTC. Its translation: CASSPGLAGGASSYNEQFF.

The chain combines TRBV12-3 or TRBV12-4 with TRBJ1-1; D uncertain. The CDR3 sequence is 10 residues long. V gave up 0 bases and J gave up 7 bases, with 0 bases separating them. CDR3 residues: CASSLAEAFF. The CDR3 nucleotides are TGTGCCAGCAGTTTAGCTGAAGCTTTCTTT.

This clonotype is deemed medium-sized. The rearrangement uses TRBV21-1 and TRBJ1-1; TRBD1 is the table's D call, not checked against the DNA. TRBV21-1 is noted as a pseudogene. This CDR3 has 15 residues. The CDR3 DNA is TGTGCCAGCAGCAACCGGACAGGGACGAACACTGAAGCTTTCTTT. Translating it yields CASSNRTGTNTEAFF.

This clonotype has ten or more counts. J is TRBJ1-1 and V is TRBV4-1, with 7 bases fitting TRBD1. This CDR3 spans 13 amino acids. V lost 10 bases, J lost 0 bases, and 5 bases stayed unmatched. Germline V gives CDR1 MGHRA, CDR2 YSYEKL. The CDR3 coding sequence is TGCGCCACAGGGGGAGGGATGAACACTGAAGCTTTCTTT. Translation gives CATGGGMNTEAFF.

Ten or more counts support this clonotype. The J gene is TRBJ1-2, the V gene TRBV5-1; D is perhaps TRBD1 (6 bases). The CDR3 has 15 residues. Per the germline V gene, CDR1 is SGHRS and CDR2 is YFSETQ. Trimming cost V 7 bases and J 2 bases, with 18 bases left between them. The CDR3 is CASGTGLGANYGYTF. The CDR3 bases are TGCGCCAGCGGAACAGGGTTAGGAGCCAACTATGGCTACACCTTC.

The chain is built from TRBV7-8 and TRBJ2-7; 8 nucleotides match TRBD1. The V and J ends lost 1 base and 1 base, in that order; junction bases with no gene match: 0. This CDR3 comprises 14 residues. The germline gives CDR1 SGHVS, CDR2 FQNEAQ. This chain's CDR3 is CASSLGDRSYEQYF. The CDR3 DNA is TGTGCCAGCAGCTTAGGGGACAGGTCCTACGAGCAGTACTTC.

This clonotype was seen only a few times. V is TRBV10-3 and J is TRBJ1-1, with D possibly matching TRBD1 (5 bases). Germline V lookup: CDR1 ENHRY, CDR2 SYGVKD. This CDR3 is built from 14 residues. The V and J ends lost 3 bases and 2 bases respectively, with 10 bases between them. The CDR3 loop reads CAISDPQENTEAFF. In nucleotides, the CDR3 is TGTGCCATCAGTGACCCACAGGAAAACACTGAAGCTTTCTTT.

The chain is built from TRBV29-1 and TRBJ2-1; 7 positions agree with TRBD1. This CDR3 spans 13 amino acids. The V and J ends lost 6 bases and 2 bases, in that order; junction bases with no gene match: 4. Per the germline V gene, CDR1 is SQVTM and CDR2 is ANQGSEA. DNA of the CDR3: TGCAGCGTCAACAGGGGTCCCTACAATGAGCAGTTCTTC. Protein: CSVNRGPYNEQFF.

This chain uses TRBV4-3 with TRBJ1-2; no clear D. V was clipped by 0 bases and J by 4 bases, with 6 bases between them. This CDR3 contains 13 residues. Germline V CDR1 and CDR2: LGHNA, YSLEER. This chain's CDR3 is CASSQEGSYGYTF. Here the CDR3 DNA reads TGCGCCAGCAGCCAAGAAGGATCCTATGGCTACACCTTC.

This chain links TRBV11-2 with TRBJ2-1; TRBD2 matches at 11 bases. Germline CDR1 and CDR2: SGHAT and FQNNGV. The CDR3 totals 18 residues. The V gene end was trimmed by 0 bases and the J gene end by 9 bases; junction bases not matched to a gene: 13. The CDR3 DNA is TGTGCCAGCAGCTTAGAGGCGATAGCGGGAGGGCCGCAGGCTGAGCAGTTCTTC. It encodes CASSLEAIAGGPQAEQFF.

In this sample, this clonotype turned up a few times. This chain uses TRBV19 with TRBJ1-5; possibly TRBD1 for D (6 bases). Between the trimmed V and J ends, which lost 5 bases and 4 bases, there was a span of 21 bases. Germline assignment: CDR1 LNHDA and CDR2 SQIVND (reference sequence). This CDR3 has 17 amino acids. CDR3: CASSDPGTHAVNQPQHF. The CDR3 nucleotides read TGTGCCAGTAGTGACCCTGGGACACACGCCGTAAATCAGCCCCAGCATTTT.